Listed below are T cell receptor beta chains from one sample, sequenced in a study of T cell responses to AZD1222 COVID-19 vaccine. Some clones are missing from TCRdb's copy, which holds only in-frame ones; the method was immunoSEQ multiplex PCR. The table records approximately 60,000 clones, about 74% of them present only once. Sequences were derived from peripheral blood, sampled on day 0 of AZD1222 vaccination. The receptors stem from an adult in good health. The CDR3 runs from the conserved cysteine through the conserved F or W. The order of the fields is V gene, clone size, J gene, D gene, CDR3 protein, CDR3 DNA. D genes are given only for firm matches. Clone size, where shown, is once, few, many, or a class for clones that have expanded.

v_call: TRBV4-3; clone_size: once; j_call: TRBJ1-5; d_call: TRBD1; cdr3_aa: CASSQENGQGYQPQHF; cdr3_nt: TGCGCCAGCAGCCAAGAGAATGGACAGGGATATCAGCCCCAGCATTTT
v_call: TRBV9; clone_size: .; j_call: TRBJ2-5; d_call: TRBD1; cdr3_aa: CASSVGDRGTGETQYF; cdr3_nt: TGTGCCAGCAGCGTAGGGGACAGGGGAACAGGAGAGACCCAGTACTTC
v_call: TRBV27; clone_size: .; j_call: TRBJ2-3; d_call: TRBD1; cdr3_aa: CASREQGAGADTQYF; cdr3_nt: TGTGCCAGCAGGGAACAGGGGGCGGGGGCAGATACGCAGTATTTT
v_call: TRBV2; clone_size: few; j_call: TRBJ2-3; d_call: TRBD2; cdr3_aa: CASRGGGTPQYF; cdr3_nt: TGTGCCAGCAGAGGCGGGGGGACTCCGCAGTATTTT
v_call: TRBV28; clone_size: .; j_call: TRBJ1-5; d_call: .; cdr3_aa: CASSSDLRQHF; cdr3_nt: TGTGCCAGCAGCTCCGATCTCCGACAGCATTTT
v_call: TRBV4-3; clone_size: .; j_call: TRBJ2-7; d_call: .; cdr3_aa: CASSQDRAAEQYF; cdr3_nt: TGCGCCAGCAGCCAAGATAGGGCCGCGGAGCAGTACTTC
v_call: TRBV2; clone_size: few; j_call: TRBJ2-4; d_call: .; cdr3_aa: CASEAPFLDIQYF; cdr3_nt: TGTGCCTCCGAAGCCCCCTTCCTCGACATTCAGTACTTC
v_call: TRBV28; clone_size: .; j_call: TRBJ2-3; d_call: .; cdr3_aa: CASLSGQATFGTDTQYF; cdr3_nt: TGTGCCTCCCTCTCGGGGCAGGCGACGTTTGGCACAGATACGCAGTATTTT
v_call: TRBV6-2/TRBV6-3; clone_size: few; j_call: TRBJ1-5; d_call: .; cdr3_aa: CASSYWQGQPQHF; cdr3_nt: TGTGCCAGCAGTTATTGGCAGGGACAGCCCCAGCATTTT
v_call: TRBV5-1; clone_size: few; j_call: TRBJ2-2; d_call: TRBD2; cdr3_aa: CASSFLAATGELFF; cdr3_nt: TGCGCCAGCAGCTTTCTAGCGGCCACCGGGGAGCTGTTTTTT
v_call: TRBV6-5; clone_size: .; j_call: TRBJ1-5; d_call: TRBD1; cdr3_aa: CASRTGESNQPQHF; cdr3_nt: TGTGCCAGCAGAACAGGGGAGAGCAATCAGCCCCAGCATTTT